What follows are 24 T cell receptor beta chains derived from one specimen sequenced in a study of T cell changes during pregnancy in multiple sclerosis (dated by TCRdb to between 2018 and 2021). The method behind the library was the immunoSEQ multiplex PCR assay. TCRdb obtained this table from immuneACCESS and retained in-frame rearrangements with V and J assigned. These tables miss some clones; where compared with another copy, unresolved V genes account for less than half of the shortfall, and the remainder is unexplained. The sample has some 56,000 clones on record, 92% of them singletons. The ten largest clones take up approximately 0.69% of the sample. The sample was CD4+ T cells from peripheral blood mononuclear cells, taken after pregnancy. The source of these receptors is a female donor with multiple sclerosis, enrolled in a pregnancy study.

The rearrangement links TRBV11-2 to TRBJ1-1; 7 bases fit TRBD1. CDR1 SGHAT and CDR2 FQNNGV come from the germline V gene. CDR3 size: 18 residues. The junction had 15 bases not matched to a gene; V was cut back by 5 bases and J by 0 bases. The CDR3 DNA reads TGTGCCAGCAGCACCATACAGGGGCCCCTCACCATGAACACTGAAGCTTTCTTT. This sequence encodes CASSTIQGPLTMNTEAFF.

The chain couples TRBV7-6 to TRBJ2-2, with D maybe TRBD2 (6 bases). CDR1 SGHVS and CDR2 FNYEAQ come from the germline V gene. Trimming left V 5 bases short and J 5 bases short, with 18 bases between. The CDR3 runs to 16 residues. CDR3 in amino acids: CASSPSGTGPTGELFF. CDR3 nucleotides: TGTGCCAGCAGCCCCTCCGGGACTGGACCTACCGGGGAGCTGTTTTTT.

V gene TRBV6-5 combines with J gene TRBJ2-5; D may be TRBD1 (6 bases). Germline CDR1 and CDR2: MNHEY and SVGAGI. The CDR3 is 13 residues long. The V end lost 6 bases, the J end lost 5 bases, and 13 bases lay between the germline ends. In DNA, the CDR3 is TGTGCCAGCAGATTACAGGGAAGGGAGACCCAGTACTTC. Its protein is CASRLQGRETQYF.

The chain has TRBV5-4 and TRBJ1-5; no clear D gene. The V end lost 1 base, the J end lost 0 bases, and 5 bases lay between the germline ends. Germline CDR1 SGHNT, CDR2 YYREEE (reference sequence). The CDR3 contains 14 residues. This CDR3 is CASSLSGSNQPQHF. DNA of the CDR3: TGTGCCAGCAGCTTGAGCGGTAGCAATCAGCCCCAGCATTTT.

The V gene is TRBV7-2, the J gene TRBJ2-7; D might be TRBD2 (6 bases). Germline CDR1 reads SGHTA; CDR2 reads FQGNSA. This CDR3 contains 15 residues. Trimming cost V 5 bases and J 1 base, with 15 bases left between them. CDR3 nucleotide sequence: TGTGCCAGCAGCCGAGGGAGCGGGCCATCCTACGAGCAGTACTTC. Translation gives CASSRGSGPSYEQYF. Looking up the rest from reference TRBV7-2 and TRBJ2-7 gives the full variable domain: GAGVSQSPSNKVTEKGKDVELRCDPISGHTALYWYRQSLGQGLEFLIYFQGNSAPDKSGLPSDRFSAERTGGSVSTLTIQRTQQEDSAVYLCASSRGSGPSYEQYFGPGTRLTVT.

This chain uses TRBV18 with TRBJ1-5; D unresolved. With 3 bases removed from V and 7 bases from J, the gap between germline ends came to 13 bases. Germline CDR1 is KGHSH and CDR2 is LQKENI. This CDR3 spans 14 amino acids. The CDR3 spells CASSPDGFGQPQHF. In DNA form, the CDR3 reads TGTGCCAGCTCACCTGACGGGTTCGGACAGCCCCAGCATTTT.

The chain has TRBV9 and TRBJ1-6, with TRBD1 as a possible D gene (5 bases). The CDR3 has 15 residues. Germline V CDR1 and CDR2: SGDLS, YYNGEE. The V and J ends lost 6 bases and 10 bases respectively, with 20 bases between them. The CDR3 spells CASNQGPGISSPLHF. In DNA, the CDR3 is TGTGCCAGCAACCAGGGCCCGGGCATATCATCACCCCTCCACTTT.

The chain couples TRBV11-1 to TRBJ2-5; D call uncertain. The ends were cut back, 4 bases at V and 5 bases at J, with 11 bases in the middle. CDR3 size: 13 residues. CDR1 is SGHAT, CDR2 FQDESV, per germline (reference sequence). In DNA, the CDR3 is TGTGCCAGCAGCTCAAGCTCCACGGAGACCCAGTACTTC. Translation: CASSSSSTETQYF.

This chain connects TRBV18 to TRBJ1-4; D possibly corresponds to TRBD1 (5 bases). The CDR3 covers 15 residues. Germline-derived CDR1 and CDR2 are KGHSH and LQKENI. The ends were cut back, 3 bases at V and 0 bases at J, with 8 bases in the middle. The CDR3 spells CASSPSQATNEKLFF. CDR3 bases: TGTGCCAGCTCACCGTCACAGGCAACTAATGAAAAACTGTTTTTT.

The chain links TRBV5-5 to TRBJ1-2, with TRBD1 matching over 7 bases. The CDR3 loop spans 15 amino acids. Germline values: CDR1 SGHKS, CDR2 YYEKEE (reference sequence). V shed 2 bases, J shed 2 bases, and the junction held 6 bases outside the gene matches. The CDR3, as DNA: TGTGCCAGCAGCTTTGGGACAGTTCAGAACTATGGCTACACCTTC. Its protein product is CASSFGTVQNYGYTF.

V gene TRBV7-9 combines with J gene TRBJ2-7, with 7 bases that match TRBD1. There are 15 residues in the CDR3. V dropped 3 bases and J dropped 0; count of bases not matched to a gene: 5. Germline V lookup: CDR1 SEHNR, CDR2 FQNEAQ (reference sequence). The CDR3 coding sequence is TGTGCCAGCAGCTTCCCCGGGACAGCCTCCTACGAGCAGTACTTC. Residues: CASSFPGTASYEQYF.

The V call is TRBV6-1, the J call TRBJ1-1, with D tentatively TRBD1 (5 bases). The CDR3 spans 15 residues. Germline V gene lookup returns CDR1 MNHNS and CDR2 SASEGT. Between the trimmed V and J ends, which lost 5 bases and 5 bases, there was a span of 18 bases. CDR3 coding DNA: TGTGCCAGCAGTCGTCTCAGGGCAATTCAGACTGAAGCTTTCTTT. It is translated as CASSRLRAIQTEAFF.

This chain joins TRBV5-4 and TRBJ2-7; 8 bases fit TRBD1. The CDR3 runs to 16 residues. Germline-derived CDR1 and CDR2 are SGHNT and YYREEE (reference sequence). Trimming removed 4 bases from V and 1 base from J; junction bases left unmatched: 10. The CDR3: CASSLRQGARSYEQYF. Here the CDR3 DNA reads TGTGCCAGCAGCCTTAGGCAGGGGGCTCGATCCTACGAGCAGTACTTC.

The chain employs TRBV5-6 and TRBJ2-7; the match to TRBD1 covers 8 bases. Germline CDR1 SGHDT, CDR2 YYEEEE. This CDR3 has 16 residues. J gave up 2 bases and V 1 base, and 8 bases lay outside the gene matches. In DNA, the CDR3 is TGTGCCAGCAGCTTGAGGGCGGGACAGGTCGCCTACGAGCAGTACTTC. It specifies CASSLRAGQVAYEQYF.

The V call is TRBV4-2, the J call TRBJ2-5, with TRBD2 matching over 12 bases. The V segment lost 2 bases and the J segment 5 bases; nucleotides outside the gene matches: 6. There are 16 residues in the CDR3. Germline CDR1 is LGHNA and CDR2 is YNFKEQ. CDR3 sequence: CASSQPTSGGRETQYF. DNA of the CDR3: TGTGCCAGCAGCCAACCGACTAGCGGGGGCCGGGAGACCCAGTACTTC.

The chain recombines TRBV11-1 with TRBJ2-5; 9 bases are shared with TRBD1. Germline values: CDR1 SGHAT, CDR2 FQDESV (reference sequence). Trimming at V came to 1 base and at J to 5 bases, leaving 11 bases not matched to a gene. The CDR3 sequence is 17 residues long. The CDR3 loop is CASSLGLRDRAGETQYF. The CDR3 DNA sequence: TGTGCCAGCAGCTTAGGTCTCCGGGACAGGGCGGGGGAGACCCAGTACTTC. Together with reference TRBV11-1 and TRBJ2-5, the CDR3 gives the full variable domain: EAEVAQSPRYKITEKSQAVAFWCDPISGHATLYWYRQILGQGPELLVQFQDESVVDDSQLPKDRFSAERLKGVDSTLKIQPAELGDSAMYLCASSLGLRDRAGETQYFGPGTRLLVL.

The genes are TRBV13 and TRBJ2-2; no clear D gene. This CDR3 region has 11 residues. V dropped 5 bases and J dropped 8 bases, with 6 bases sitting between them. The germline gives CDR1 PRHDT, CDR2 FYEKMQ (reference sequence). The CDR3 DNA follows: TGTGCCAGCAGCGCGCGGGGGGAGCTGTTTTTT. This codes for CASSARGELFF.

V gene TRBV7-2 combines with J gene TRBJ1-3; 7 bases fit TRBD1. V was pared by 5 bases and J by 0 bases, with 13 bases of the junction left unmatched. The CDR3 runs to 18 residues. CDR1 and CDR2 from the germline V gene are SGHTA and FQGNSA. The CDR3 sequence: CASSPFLDRDYSGNTIYF. As DNA, the CDR3 is TGTGCCAGCAGCCCATTCCTCGACAGGGATTACTCTGGAAACACCATATATTTT.

The rearrangement links TRBV7-3 to TRBJ2-2, with 12 bases fitting TRBD2. The length of the CDR3 is 17 residues. Germline CDR1 SGHTA, CDR2 FQGTGA. V was clipped by 6 bases and J by 2 bases; unmatched bases: 7. The CDR3 sequence is CASSFGLAGSNTGELFF. CDR3 coding DNA: TGTGCCAGCAGTTTTGGACTAGCGGGGAGTAACACCGGGGAGCTGTTTTTT.

CDR3: CASSGRLAGGNTQYF. The CDR3 DNA reads as TGTGCCAGCAGCGGACGCCTAGCGGGGGGAAATACGCAGTATTTT. V is TRBV11-1 and J is TRBJ2-3, with 11 bases fitting TRBD2. The CDR3 totals 15 residues. V dropped 5 bases and J dropped 7; count of bases not matched to a gene: 8. Germline V gene lookup returns CDR1 SGHAT and CDR2 FQDESV (reference sequence).

The genes are TRBV18 and TRBJ1-2; 12 nucleotides line up with TRBD1. The CDR3 length is 14 residues. The germline gives CDR1 KGHSH, CDR2 LQKENI. J lost 6 bases, V lost 3 bases, and 2 bases had no gene match. The CDR3 region is CASSPGQGAHGYTF. The CDR3, as DNA: TGTGCCAGCTCACCGGGACAGGGGGCACATGGCTACACCTTC.

This chain links TRBV4-1 with TRBJ2-1, with D hard to call. The CDR3 has 16 amino acids. Per germline, CDR1 MGHRA and CDR2 YSYEKL. V was trimmed by 5 bases and J by 0 bases, leaving 14 bases between them. CDR3 DNA: TGCGCCAGCAGCAAAAGCGAAGGTGGCTCCTACAATGAGCAGTTCTTC. Amino acids: CASSKSEGGSYNEQFF.

The chain uses TRBV21-1 and TRBJ2-7; the listed D gene, TRBD2, was not tested against the DNA. TRBV21-1 is listed as a pseudogene. The CDR3 contains 18 residues. CDR3 nucleotides: TGTGCCAGCAGCAAAAGGCGTATCGGCGGGGGGAGCTCCTACGAGCAGTACTTC. Protein product: CASSKRRIGGGSSYEQYF.

The V call is TRBV7-9, the J call TRBJ2-1, with TRBD2 matching over 9 bases. J was trimmed by 5 bases and V by 4 bases; bases with no gene match: 12. Germline loops: CDR1 SEHNR, CDR2 FQNEAQ (reference sequence). The CDR3 extends over 17 amino acids. CDR3 in amino acids: CASSSPGLAGRNNEQFF. The CDR3 bases are TGTGCCAGCAGCTCTCCCGGTCTAGCGGGGAGAAACAATGAGCAGTTCTTC.